This TCR beta chain was identified in a study of OX40 agonist ivuxolimab in advanced cancers. Study overall: Patients enrolled in dose escalation were diagnosed with hepatocellular carcinoma, melanoma, renal cell or head and neck cancer.

V trimming: 1 base; J trimming: 2 bases; junction bases outside the gene matches: 6. CDR1 and CDR2 (germline): SGHNT, YYREEE (reference sequence). The CDR3 totals 16 residues. TCRdb's table, derived via immunoSEQ multiplex PCR, lists solely in-frame clones and lacks some. The repertoire holds under 45,000 clones, with roughly 69% as singletons. This chain joins TRBV5-4 and TRBJ2-3; 8 bases match TRBD1. This clonotype was obtained from an adult with an advanced solid tumor such as melanoma, head and neck, liver or kidney cancer. Here the sequenced sample was CD4+ or CD8+ T cells sorted from blood, taken in a trial of the OX40 agonist ivuxolimab. The chain's CDR3 is CASSLLDRGTTDTQYF. Here the CDR3 DNA reads TGTGCCAGCAGCTTGCTCGACAGGGGAACCACAGATACGCAGTATTTT.